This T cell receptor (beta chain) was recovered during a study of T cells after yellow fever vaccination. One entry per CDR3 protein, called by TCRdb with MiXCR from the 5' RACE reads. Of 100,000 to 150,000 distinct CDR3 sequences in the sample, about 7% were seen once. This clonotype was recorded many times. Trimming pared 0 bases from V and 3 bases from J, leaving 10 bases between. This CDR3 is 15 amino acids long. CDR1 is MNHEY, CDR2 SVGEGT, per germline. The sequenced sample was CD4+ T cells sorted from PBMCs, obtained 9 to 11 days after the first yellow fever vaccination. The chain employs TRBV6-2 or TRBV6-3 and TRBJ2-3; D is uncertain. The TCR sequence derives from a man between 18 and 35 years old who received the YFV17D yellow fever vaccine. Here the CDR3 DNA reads TGTGCCAGCAGTTACTCGGCCAGTGAGACAGATACGCAGTATTTT. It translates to CASSYSASETDTQYF.